This T cell receptor beta chain was observed in a study of shared clonotypes between healthy human individuals. The data were produced by immunoSEQ multiplex PCR, yet TCRdb's version contains in-frame clones alone and is incomplete. Counted here are about 580,000 clones, 98% occurring once; the ten biggest clones make up 0.25% to 0.35%. This CDR3 is 15 amino acids long. CDR1 and CDR2 (germline): SGHAT, FQNNGV. The V end was cut by 6 bases, the J end by 1 base, with 15 bases between. CD45RO-negative, CCR7-selected cells formed the naive CD8 fraction, which excluded terminally differentiated effector memory CD45RA+ cells.

Sequences were obtained from naive CD8+ T cells sorted from blood. The chain uses TRBV11-2 and TRBJ2-5, with no clear D. The TCR sequence derives from a man aged 25-45 years in good health. CDR3 protein: CASSPRVALQETQYF. As DNA, the CDR3 is TGTGCCAGCAGTCCTAGGGTGGCACTCCAAGAGACCCAGTACTTC.